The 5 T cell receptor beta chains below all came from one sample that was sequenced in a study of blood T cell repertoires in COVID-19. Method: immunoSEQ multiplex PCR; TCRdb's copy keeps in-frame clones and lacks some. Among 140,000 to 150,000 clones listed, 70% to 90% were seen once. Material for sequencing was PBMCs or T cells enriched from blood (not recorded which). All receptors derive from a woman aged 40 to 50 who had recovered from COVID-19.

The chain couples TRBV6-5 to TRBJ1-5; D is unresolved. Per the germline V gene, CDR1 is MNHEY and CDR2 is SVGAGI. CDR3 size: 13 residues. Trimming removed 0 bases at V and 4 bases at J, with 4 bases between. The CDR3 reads CASSYSLNQPQHF. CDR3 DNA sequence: TGTGCCAGCAGTTACTCCCTTAATCAGCCCCAGCATTTT.

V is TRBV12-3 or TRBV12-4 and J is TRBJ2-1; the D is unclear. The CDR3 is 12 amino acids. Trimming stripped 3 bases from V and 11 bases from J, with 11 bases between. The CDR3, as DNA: TGTGCCAGCAGTTTCTCTTATGCGAAGCAGTTCTTC. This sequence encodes CASSFSYAKQFF.

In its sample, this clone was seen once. CDR3 DNA sequence: TGTGCCAGCTCACCTAGTGGGAACACTGAAGCTTTCTTT. Protein: CASSPSGNTEAFF. V and J are TRBV18 and TRBJ1-1; D is unclear. CDR1 and CDR2 from the germline V gene are KGHSH and LQKENI. Between the trimmed V and J ends, which lost 3 bases and 1 base, there was a span of 6 bases. This CDR3 region has 13 residues. Complete variable domain (other parts from reference TRBV18 and TRBJ1-1): NAGVMQNPRHLVRRRGQEARLRCSPMKGHSHVYWYRQLPEEGLKFMVYLQKENIIDESGMPKERFSAEFPKEGPSILRIQQVVRGDSAAYFCASSPSGNTEAFFGQGTRLTVV.

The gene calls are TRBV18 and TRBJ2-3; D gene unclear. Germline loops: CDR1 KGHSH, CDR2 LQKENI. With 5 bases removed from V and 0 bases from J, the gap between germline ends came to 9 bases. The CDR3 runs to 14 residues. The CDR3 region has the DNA TGTGCCAGCTCAGGGCAGCATAGCACAGATACGCAGTATTTT. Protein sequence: CASSGQHSTDTQYF.

This CDR3 reads CASRPGTGPSYEQYF. The DNA for the CDR3 is TGTGCCAGCAGACCCGGGACAGGCCCTTCCTACGAGCAGTACTTC. This chain links TRBV25-1 with TRBJ2-7; 8 bases match TRBD1. CDR1 is MGHDK and CDR2 is SYGVNS in the germline V gene. J gave up 1 base and V 6 bases, and 8 bases lay outside the gene matches. The CDR3 loop spans 15 amino acids.